Listed below are T cell receptor beta chains from one sample, sequenced in a study of blood T cell repertoires in COVID-19. Some clones are missing from TCRdb's copy, which holds only in-frame ones; the method was immunoSEQ multiplex PCR. The sample yields 100,000 to 150,000 clones, around 80% seen once. Material for sequencing was peripheral blood. The source is a woman aged 45-65 years with acute or convalescent COVID-19. The CDR3 runs from the conserved cysteine through the conserved F or W. D genes are given only for firm matches. Not every row has a clone size; where given, it reads once, few, many or a size class.

CDR3 length	D gene	V gene	clone size	J gene	CDR3 protein	CDR3 DNA
13	NA	TRBV18	NA	TRBJ1-5	CASSPVADQPQHF	TGTGCCAGCTCACCGGTGGCAGATCAGCCCCAGCATTTT
16	NA	TRBV4-1	NA	TRBJ2-2	CASSQDARSNTGELFF	TGCGCCAGCAGCCAAGATGCCAGATCGAACACCGGGGAGCTGTTTTTT
14	NA	TRBV7-8	NA	TRBJ2-5	CASSSTGNRETQYF	TGTGCCAGCAGCTCAACAGGGAATCGAGAGACCCAGTACTTC
13	NA	TRBV18	once	TRBJ1-4	CASSPLNSEKLFF	TGTGCCAGCTCACCACTTAACAGCGAAAAACTGTTTTTT
15	NA	TRBV6-5	NA	TRBJ2-1	CASSLGEEVFNEQFF	TGTGCCAGCAGTTTGGGGGAGGAGGTATTTAATGAGCAGTTCTTC
13	TRBD1	TRBV4-2	NA	TRBJ1-4	CASSDEDRERLFF	TGTGCCAGCAGCGATGAGGACAGGGAGAGACTGTTTTTT
19	NA	TRBV28	NA	TRBJ2-3	CASSLRGGQRTMHTDTQYF	TGTGCCAGCAGTTTAAGGGGGGGGCAGCGGACGATGCACACAGATACGCAGTATTTT
15	TRBD1	TRBV27	NA	TRBJ1-1	CASSEYGTGRPEAFF	TGTGCCAGCAGTGAATACGGGACAGGGCGTCCTGAAGCTTTCTTT
13	TRBD1	TRBV2	NA	TRBJ2-7	CASIRGQFHEQYF	TGTGCCAGCATTAGGGGACAGTTCCACGAGCAGTACTTC
15	NA	TRBV6-1	once	TRBJ2-2	CASSEAWGHGGELFF	TGTGCCAGCAGTGAAGCGTGGGGGCATGGCGGGGAGCTGTTTTTT
14	TRBD1	TRBV7-6	NA	TRBJ1-1	CASSPTGVGTEAFF	TGTGCCAGCAGCCCGACAGGGGTGGGGACTGAAGCTTTCTTT
14	NA	TRBV7-9	NA	TRBJ2-2	CASSRTSNTGELFF	TGTGCCAGCAGCCGGACATCGAACACCGGGGAGCTGTTTTTT
16	TRBD1	TRBV2	NA	TRBJ1-5	CASHPRGRGSNQPQHF	TGTGCCAGCCACCCCAGGGGGCGGGGTAGCAATCAGCCCCAGCATTTT
14	NA	TRBV11-2	NA	TRBJ1-6	CASSLPGSKSPLHF	TGTGCCAGCAGCTTACCGGGGTCTAAATCACCCCTCCACTTT
16	NA	TRBV11-2	NA	TRBJ1-4	CASSSGQLATNEKLFF	TGTGCCAGCAGTTCAGGACAGCTAGCAACTAATGAAAAACTGTTTTTT
14	NA	TRBV6-1	once	TRBJ1-1	CASSEGQMNTEAFF	TGTGCCAGCAGTGAAGGCCAGATGAACACTGAAGCTTTCTTT
12	NA	TRBV28	NA	TRBJ2-7	CASSSFPREQYF	TGTGCCAGCAGTTCCTTTCCGCGAGAGCAGTACTTC